This T cell receptor beta chain was captured by sequencing in a study of blood T cell repertoires in COVID-19. Under the authors' procedure: Reference gene primers were amplified, and this amplification served to estimate nucleated cell counts. Here immunoSEQ multiplex PCR was the method, and the copy in TCRdb shows in-frame clones only, minus some. The V and J calls and the clone size are those of that table, but D and trimming were determined from the DNA. The sample contains about 150,000 clones, over 75% of which appear only once. V gave up 2 bases and J gave up 5 bases, with 13 bases separating them. Germline lookup yields CDR1 SGHDT and CDR2 YYEEEE. There are 14 residues in the CDR3.

This clonotype was obtained from a man aged 60 to 69 with active or convalescent COVID-19. Sequenced: peripheral blood. The chain employs TRBV5-6 and TRBJ1-2; possibly TRBD1 for D (5 bases). The CDR3 DNA reads TGTGCCAGCAGCTTAGGGGCCGCCCATTATGGCTACACCTTC. Protein: CASSLGAAHYGYTF.